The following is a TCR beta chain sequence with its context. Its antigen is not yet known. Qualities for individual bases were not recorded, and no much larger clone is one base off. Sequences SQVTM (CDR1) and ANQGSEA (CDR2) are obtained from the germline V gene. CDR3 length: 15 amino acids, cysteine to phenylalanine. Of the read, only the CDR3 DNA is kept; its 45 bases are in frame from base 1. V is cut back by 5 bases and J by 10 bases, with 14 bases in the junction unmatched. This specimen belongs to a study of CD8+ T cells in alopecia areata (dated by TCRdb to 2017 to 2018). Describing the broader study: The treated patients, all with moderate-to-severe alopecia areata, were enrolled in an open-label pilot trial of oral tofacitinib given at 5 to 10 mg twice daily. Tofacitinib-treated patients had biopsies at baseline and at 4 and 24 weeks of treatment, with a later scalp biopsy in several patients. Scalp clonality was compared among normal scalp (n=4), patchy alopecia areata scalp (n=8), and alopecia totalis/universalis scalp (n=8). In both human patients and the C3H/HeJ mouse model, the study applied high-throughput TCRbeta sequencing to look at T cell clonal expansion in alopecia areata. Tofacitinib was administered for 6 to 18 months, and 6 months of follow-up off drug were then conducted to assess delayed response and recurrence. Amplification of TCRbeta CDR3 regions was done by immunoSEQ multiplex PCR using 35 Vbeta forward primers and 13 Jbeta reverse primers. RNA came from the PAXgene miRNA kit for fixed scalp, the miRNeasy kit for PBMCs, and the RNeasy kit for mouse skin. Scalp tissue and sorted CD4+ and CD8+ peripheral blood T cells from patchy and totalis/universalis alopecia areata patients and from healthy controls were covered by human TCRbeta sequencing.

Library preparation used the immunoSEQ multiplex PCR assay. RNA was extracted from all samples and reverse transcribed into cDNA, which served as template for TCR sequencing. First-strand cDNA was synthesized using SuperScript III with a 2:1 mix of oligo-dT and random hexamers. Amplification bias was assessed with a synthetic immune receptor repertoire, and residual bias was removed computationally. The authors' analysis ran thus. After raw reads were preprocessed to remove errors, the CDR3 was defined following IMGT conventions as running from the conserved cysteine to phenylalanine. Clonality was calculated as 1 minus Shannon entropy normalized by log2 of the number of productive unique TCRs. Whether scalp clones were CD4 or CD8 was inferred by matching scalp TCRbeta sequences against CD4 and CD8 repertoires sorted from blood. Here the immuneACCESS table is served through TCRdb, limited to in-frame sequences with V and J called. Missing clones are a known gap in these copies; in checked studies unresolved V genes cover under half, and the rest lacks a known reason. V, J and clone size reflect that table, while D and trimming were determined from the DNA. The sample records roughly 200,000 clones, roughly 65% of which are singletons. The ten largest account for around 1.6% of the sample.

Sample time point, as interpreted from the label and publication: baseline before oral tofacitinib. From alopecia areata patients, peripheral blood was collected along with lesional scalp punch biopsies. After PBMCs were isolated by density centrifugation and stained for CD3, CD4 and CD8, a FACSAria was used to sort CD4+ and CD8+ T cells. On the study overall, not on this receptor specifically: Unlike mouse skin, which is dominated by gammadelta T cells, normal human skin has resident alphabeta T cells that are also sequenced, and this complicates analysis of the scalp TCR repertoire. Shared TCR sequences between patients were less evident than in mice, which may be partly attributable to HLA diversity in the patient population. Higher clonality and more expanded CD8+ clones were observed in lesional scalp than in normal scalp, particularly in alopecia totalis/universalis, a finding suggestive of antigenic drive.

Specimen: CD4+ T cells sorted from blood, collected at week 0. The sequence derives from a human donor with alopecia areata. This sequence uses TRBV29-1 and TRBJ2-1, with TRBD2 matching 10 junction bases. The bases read TGCAGCGTTTGTAGGACTAGCGGAGATTCGAGGGAGCAGTTCTTC. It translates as CSVCRTSGDSREQFF.